This T cell receptor (beta chain) was sequenced in a study of shared clonotypes between healthy human individuals. Study details: Aged between 18 and 49, the donors were a couple of women and three men. General study points: Donor clonotype sharing was expected to depend on sequencing depth.

This table comes from immunoSEQ multiplex PCR, and its TCRdb copy is limited to in-frame clones, with some not included. This table holds 2.5 million or so clones, around 90% found once. Concerning this clone itself: Its specificity is not known.

The CDR3 is made up of 14 amino acids. Per germline, CDR1 MNHNS and CDR2 SASEGT. V shed 7 bases and J 5 bases; nucleotides not matched to a gene: 9. The sequence was obtained from a man aged 18-30 years in good health. The chain uses TRBV6-1 and TRBJ2-7; 9 nucleotides match TRBD1. The sequencing input was naive CD4+ T cells sorted from blood. Subset noted: CD45RA+ positively selected. CDR3 loop: CASIRTGVMNEQYF. The CDR3 DNA sequence: TGTGCCAGCATCCGGACAGGGGTAATGAACGAGCAGTACTTC.